This T cell receptor beta chain derives from a study of cytomegalovirus exposure and HLA in healthy donors. The PCR had 60 Vbeta and 13 Jbeta primers. Assay: immunoSEQ multiplex PCR; the TCRdb copy retains only in-frame clones and omits some. The sample includes 150,000 to 200,000 clones, approximately 88% of them seen just once. The V gene's germline CDR1 is SGHNT and CDR2 YYREEE (reference sequence). V was clipped by 0 bases and J by 7 bases; unmatched bases: 5. This CDR3 has 16 amino acids. Sample: PBMCs. V usage is TRBV5-4 and J usage is TRBJ1-6; 9 positions match TRBD1. This receptor was obtained from a man aged 30-40 years in good health and CMV-seronegative. The CDR3: CASSLDPGTGNSPLHF. CDR3 nucleotide sequence: TGTGCCAGCAGCTTGGACCCCGGGACAGGGAATTCACCCCTCCACTTT.